One sample yielded the 4 T cell receptor delta chains listed below, sequenced in a study of gamma-delta T cells after stem cell transplantation. TCRdb called clones anew from the RT-PCR reads with CATT. The sample yields more than 15,000 delta-chain clones, just under 9.5% seen once. The specimen was gamma-delta T cells. The receptor set was obtained from a human donor. It is not recorded whose cells these are; they may come from a transplant donor.

Notes on this clone: This may be a read error: a much more frequent sequence differs by one nucleotide. This chain joins TRDV2 and TRDJ1; tentatively, D is TRDD3 (5 bases). This CDR3 has 15 residues. Germline V gene sequence: CDR1 GEAIGNYY, CDR2 EKD. V lost 0 bases and J lost 7, with 17 bases in between. CDR3 nucleotides: TGTGCCTGTGACACCGCGGAGGGATTAAGCGGTAAACTCATCTTT. It yields the protein CACDTAEGLSGKLIF.

This clone was seen more than once but under ten times. A read error likely explains why the TCRdb protein, taken from a much larger clone, differs from this DNA's translation at residue 16; the protein shown is translated from the DNA. The rearrangement uses TRDV2 and TRDJ1; 10 bases align to TRDD3. The germline V gene has CDR1 GEAIGNYY and CDR2 EKD. The CDR3 totals 19 residues. CDR3 DNA: TGTGCCTGTGACACCGTTCCTACTACTGGGGGATTGTACACCGATATACTCATCTTT. Translated: CACDTVPTTGGLYTDILIF.

This clone was seen more than once but under ten times. This likely reflects a read error, since a far larger clone is one base away. Within the sample, other DNA sequences also encode this same CDR3. J is TRDJ1 and V is TRDV2; 13 bases fit TRDD3. The CDR3 runs 19 residues. Trimming removed 0 bases from V and 0 bases from J; junction bases left unmatched: 9. Germline assignment: CDR1 GEAIGNYY and CDR2 EKD. The CDR3 protein is CACDTVTGGYGGYTDKLIF. DNA of the CDR3: TGTGCCTGTGACACCGTTACTGGGGGATACGGTGGATACACCGATAAACTCATCTTT.

This clone was found many times. A read error likely explains why the TCRdb protein, taken from a much larger clone, differs from this DNA's translation at residue 8; the protein shown is translated from the DNA. Other DNA sequences in this sample translate to the same CDR3. The chain links TRDV2 to TRDJ1; TRDD3 matches at 9 bases. The V and J ends lost 3 bases and 0 bases, in that order; junction bases with no gene match: 10. CDR1 is GEAIGNYY and CDR2 is EKD in the germline V gene. The CDR3 totals 17 residues. The chain's CDR3 is CACDRLGEALYTDKLIF. The CDR3 DNA follows: TGTGCCTGTGACCGACTGGGGGAGGCGCTGTACACCGATAAACTCATCTTT.